A single sample gave rise to the 21 T cell receptor beta chains below, sequenced in a study. TCRdb recomputed calls from the 5' RACE reads with MiXCR, one row per CDR3 protein. Here the sample spans tens of thousands of distinct CDR3 sequences, 25% to 30% being singletons. Material for sequencing was naive CD4+ T cells sorted from blood. Specified subset: naive CD4+ T cells, CD4+CD45RA+CD25-. The receptor set was obtained from a female donor with breast cancer.

To note about this clonotype: A read error may be the cause here, since a much bigger clone is one base away. The rearrangement uses TRBV4-2 and TRBJ2-5, with 11 bases fitting TRBD2. CDR1 and CDR2 from the germline V gene are LGHNA and YNFKEQ. This CDR3 is built from 18 residues. CDR3 sequence: CAGSRRPLAGEDGETQYF. The CDR3 DNA reads TGTGCCGGCAGCCGCCGACCACTAGCGGGAGAAGATGGGGAGACCCAGTACTTC.

The rearrangement joins TRBV5-1 to TRBJ2-2; a weak D match, TRBD2 (5 bases). Trimming pared 0 bases from V and 6 bases from J, leaving 9 bases between. From germline, CDR1 is SGHRS and CDR2 YFSETQ. The CDR3 has 14 residues. CDR3 nucleotides: TGCGCCAGCAGCTTGGTTCCGGGATCCGGGGAGCTGTTTTTT. Translation: CASSLVPGSGELFF. Looking up the rest from reference TRBV5-1 and TRBJ2-2 gives the full variable domain: KAGVTQTPRYLIKTRGQQVTLSCSPISGHRSVSWYQQTPGQGLQFLFEYFSETQRNKGNFPGRFSGRQFSNSRSEMNVSTLELGDSALYLCASSLVPGSGELFFGEGSRLTVL.

The chain carries TRBV3-1 and TRBJ2-3; a weak D match, TRBD2 (6 bases). Trimming took off 4 bases at V and 4 bases at J, with 12 bases between the two ends. CDR3 size: 14 residues. In germline, CDR1 is LGHDT, CDR2 YNNKEL (reference sequence). DNA for the CDR3: TGTGCCAGCAGCCTGTCGGGGGAGGCAGATACGCAGTATTTT. Translated: CASSLSGEADTQYF.

This clonotype showed up just a few times. CDR3 sequence: CASTSNYGYTF. The CDR3 DNA is TGTGCCAGCACCTCTAACTATGGCTACACCTTC. The chain is built from TRBV6-2 or TRBV6-3 and TRBJ1-2; D gene ambiguous. Germline V CDR1 and CDR2: MNHEY, SVGEGT. Deletions cut 7 bases from V and 0 bases from J, with 3 bases between. CDR3 size: 11 residues.

There are many counts of this clonotype. This chain connects TRBV9 to TRBJ2-3; possible D gene TRBD1, 6 bases. The CDR3 contains 14 residues. V lost 4 bases, J lost 2 bases, and 11 bases lay in between. Germline V lookup: CDR1 SGDLS, CDR2 YYNGEE. The CDR3 sequence: CASSSTGHTDTQYF. The CDR3 DNA sequence: TGTGCCAGCAGCTCGACAGGACACACAGATACGCAGTATTTT.

The V and J genes are TRBV5-1 and TRBJ1-1; 9 bases match TRBD1. Germline CDR1 and CDR2: SGHRS and YFSETQ. CDR3 length: 15 amino acids. The trim removed 4 bases at V and 4 bases at J, leaving 8 bases unmatched. CDR3 loop: CASSDYRGRVTEAFF. For the CDR3, the DNA is TGCGCCAGCAGCGATTACAGGGGGCGCGTCACTGAAGCTTTCTTT.

Here the CDR3 reads CASSFDRQYGYTF. The CDR3 DNA reads as TGTGCCAGCAGCTTTGATCGGCAGTATGGCTACACCTTC. V is TRBV7-2 and J is TRBJ1-2; D uncertain. This CDR3 comprises 13 residues. Trimming took off 3 bases at V and 5 bases at J, with 10 bases between the two ends. Germline assignment: CDR1 SGHTA and CDR2 FQGNSA. Together with reference TRBV7-2 and TRBJ1-2, the CDR3 gives the full variable domain: GAGVSQSPSNKVTEKGKDVELRCDPISGHTALYWYRQSLGQGLEFLIYFQGNSAPDKSGLPSDRFSAERTGGSVSTLTIQRTQQEDSAVYLCASSFDRQYGYTFGSGTRLTVV.

The chain combines TRBV7-2 with TRBJ2-7, with 9 bases identical to TRBD2. V dropped 2 bases and J dropped 1; count of bases not matched to a gene: 3. Germline CDR1 SGHTA, CDR2 FQGNSA. The CDR3 runs to 15 residues. In DNA, the CDR3 is TGTGCCAGCAGCTTACACGCGGGAGGGTCCTACGAGCAGTACTTC. This translates into CASSLHAGGSYEQYF.

This clonotype occurred a few times. The chain employs TRBV7-2 and TRBJ2-1; D is unclear. The CDR3 is made up of 15 amino acids. V was clipped by 0 bases and J by 5 bases, with 11 bases between them. CDR1 and CDR2 from the germline V gene are SGHTA and FQGNSA. Written as DNA, the CDR3 is TGTGCCAGCAGCTTAGCGGTATTGCAGAACAATGAGCAGTTCTTC. Translation: CASSLAVLQNNEQFF.

This clonotype was picked up a small number of times. CDR3 sequence (DNA): TGTGCCAGCAGTTTAGTGGTTTCGAGAACCACTGAAGCTTTCTTT. It is translated as CASSLVVSRTTEAFF. The J gene is TRBJ1-1, the V gene TRBV28; D remains unclear. From germline, CDR1 is MDHEN and CDR2 SYDVKM. V lost 2 bases and J lost 4, with 14 bases in between. This CDR3 region has 15 residues.

Concerning this clonotype: One end of the junction fails to match germline, which may point to a read error. The rearrangement links TRBV10-1 to TRBJ2-1, with TRBD2 matching 16 bases. This CDR3 is built from 15 residues. CDR1 WNHNN and CDR2 SYGVQD come from the germline V gene (reference sequence). CDR3 protein: CASSTGLAGGRERFF. The CDR3 DNA sequence: TGCGCCAGCAGTACGGGACTAGCGGGGGGGCGTGAGCGGTTCTTC.

The CDR3 sequence: CASSQDWGLQLAKNIQYF. The CDR3 coding sequence is TGTGCCAGCAGCCAAGATTGGGGGCTTCAACTAGCCAAAAACATTCAGTACTTC. The chain recombines TRBV4-2 with TRBJ2-4, with D possibly TRBD1 on 6 matching bases. The CDR3 extends over 18 amino acids. Trimming shortened V by 0 bases and J by 0 bases, and 15 bases separated the two germline ends. From germline, CDR1 is LGHNA and CDR2 YNFKEQ.

By its share, this clonotype is medium-sized. The chain carries TRBV20-1 and TRBJ1-1; D is undetermined. This CDR3 has 12 amino acids. Germline V CDR1 and CDR2: DFQATT, SNEGSKA (reference sequence). The DNA for the CDR3 is TGCAGCATAGGGTCTCGGGACACTGAAGCTTTCTTT. Its protein is CSIGSRDTEAFF.

The rearrangement links TRBV11-2 to TRBJ2-7, with D perhaps TRBD2 (5 bases). Between the trimmed V and J ends, which lost 4 bases and 3 bases, there was a span of 13 bases. This CDR3 has 14 amino acids. Germline V gene sequence: CDR1 SGHAT, CDR2 FQNNGV. The CDR3 loop reads CASSSTGWNYEQYF. As DNA, the CDR3 is TGTGCCAGCAGCTCGACGGGATGGAACTACGAGCAGTACTTC. Together with reference TRBV11-2 and TRBJ2-7, the CDR3 gives the full variable domain: EAGVAQSPRYKIIEKRQSVAFWCNPISGHATLYWYQQILGQGPKLLIQFQNNGVVDDSQLPKDRFSAERLKGVDSTLKIQPAKLEDSAVYLCASSSTGWNYEQYFGPGTRLTVT.

This clonotype was counted ten times or more. The rearrangement links TRBV12-3 or TRBV12-4 to TRBJ1-5; no reliable D call. The length of the CDR3 is 13 residues. Trimming took off 5 bases at V and 7 bases at J, with 12 bases between the two ends. CDR3 region: CASSLRSQQPQHF. The CDR3 nucleotides read TGTGCCAGCAGTCTCAGGTCCCAACAGCCCCAGCATTTT.

Worth noting for this clonotype: One end of the junction fails to match germline, which may point to a read error. J is TRBJ2-1 and V is TRBV15; D possibly corresponds to TRBD1 (6 bases). Germline loops: CDR1 LNHNV, CDR2 YYDKDF (reference sequence). The CDR3 runs 13 residues. DNA for the CDR3: TGTACCACCAGCAGGGACATCTACAATGAGCAGTTCTTC. This sequence encodes CTTSRDIYNEQFF.

This clonotype has a handful of counts. The chain joins TRBV7-2 to TRBJ2-7; the D gene is possibly TRBD1 (6 bases). Germline CDR1 is SGHTA and CDR2 is FQGNSA. The CDR3 is 14 amino acids. V was cut by 5 bases and J by 6 bases, with 17 bases left in between. In nucleotides, the CDR3 is TGTGCCAGCAGCGTAGAACAGGGCCGTATCGAGCAGTACTTC. This sequence encodes CASSVEQGRIEQYF.

This clonotype was detected only a few times. This sequence joins TRBV7-2 and TRBJ2-2; 14 bases are a match to TRBD2. After removal of 3 bases from V and 6 bases from J, the junction contained 6 bases not matched to a gene. The CDR3 runs 17 residues. Germline V lookup: CDR1 SGHTA, CDR2 FQGNSA. The CDR3 loop is CASSLTSGRVLAGELFF. DNA of the CDR3: TGTGCCAGCAGCTTGACTAGCGGGAGGGTGTTGGCCGGGGAGCTGTTTTTT.

The chain links TRBV4-1 to TRBJ1-2, with D unclear. CDR3 size: 13 residues. Germline V gene lookup returns CDR1 MGHRA and CDR2 YSYEKL. V was trimmed by 1 base and J by 8 bases, leaving 11 bases between them. The DNA of the CDR3 is TGCGCCAGCAGCCAAGTGTCAGGTAGCGGCTACACCTTC. Protein: CASSQVSGSGYTF.

The sample holds one count of this clonotype. V usage is TRBV6-2 or TRBV6-3 and J usage is TRBJ2-7, with 7 bases fitting TRBD2. This CDR3 has 16 residues. Germline V gene data show CDR1 as MNHEY and CDR2 as SVGEGT. V trimming: 6 bases; J trimming: 2 bases; junction bases outside the gene matches: 13. In DNA form, the CDR3 reads TGTGCCAGCAGCAAGACCCGCGGGAGTGGAACCTACGAGCAGTACTTC. Translating gives CASSKTRGSGTYEQYF.

This clonotype was detected only a few times. The chain joins TRBV20-1 to TRBJ1-5, with D possibly matching TRBD1 (6 bases). V lost 0 bases, J lost 3 bases, and 15 bases lay in between. CDR1 is DFQATT and CDR2 is SNEGSKA in the germline V gene (reference sequence). This CDR3 has 16 residues. In nucleotides, the CDR3 is TGCAGTGCTAGAGATAACCGGGACACCGACAATCAGCCCCAGCATTTT. This translates into CSARDNRDTDNQPQHF.